These 26 T cell receptor beta chains were sequenced from one sample in a study of regulatory T cells in long-lasting Graves disease. Researchers made TCR beta libraries by using iRepertoire HTBI primers and running Arm-PCR on CDR3 regions. Each CDR3 protein gets one entry after TCRdb re-called the multiplex PCR reads with MiXCR. The data contain about 430,000 distinct CDR3 sequences, 15% of them singletons. Time point indicated: newly diagnosed GD, antithyroid drugs for less than 3 months. After RNA was extracted from PBMCs, the TCR library was made from it. The sample was also linked to a second study, of T cells in Graves' hyperthyroidism and ophthalmopathy.

The sequenced sample was peripheral blood mononuclear cells (PBMCs), obtained at new diagnosis, from a patient treated with antithyroid drugs. The source of these receptors is a woman aged 40 to 50 with Graves disease.

This chain connects TRBV2 to TRBJ1-1; possibly TRBD1 for D (5 bases). Germline values: CDR1 SNHLY, CDR2 FYNNEI. The CDR3 contains 11 residues. V dropped 4 bases and J dropped 11 bases, with 11 bases sitting between them. The CDR3 sequence: CASSGGWGAFF. The CDR3 nucleotides are TGTGCCAGCAGTGGAGGGTGGGGCGCTTTCTTT.

This clonotype showed up just a few times. This sequence joins TRBV9 and TRBJ1-1; TRBD1 aligns across 10 bases. Germline lookup yields CDR1 SGDLS and CDR2 YYNGEE. V lost 4 bases to trimming and J lost 4 bases; unmatched junction nucleotides: 19. The CDR3 has 19 residues. Here the CDR3 DNA reads TGTGCCAGCAGCCCGTTTGATGTTACGGGGACAGGGGCGGGCACTGAAGCTTTCTTT. Its translation: CASSPFDVTGTGAGTEAFF.

The chain uses TRBV5-1 and TRBJ2-7; D may be TRBD1 (6 bases). The germline CDR1 and CDR2 sequences are SGHRS and YFSETQ. The CDR3 consists of 16 residues. The V end lost 0 bases, the J end lost 5 bases, and 18 bases lay between the germline ends. Here the CDR3 reads CASSLGTGTFGHEQYF. CDR3 sequence (DNA): TGCGCCAGCAGCTTGGGTACAGGGACGTTTGGCCACGAGCAGTACTTC.

This clonotype was detected only a few times. The chain carries TRBV20-1 and TRBJ2-1, with 11 positions matching TRBD2. This CDR3 comprises 15 residues. The germline V gene has CDR1 DFQATT and CDR2 SNEGSKA (reference sequence). Trimming took 5 bases from V and 10 from J; bases not matched to a gene: 13. CDR3 DNA sequence: TGCAGTGCTCCCGGACTAGCGGGTACTGGCTGGGAGCAGTTCTTC. Translated: CSAPGLAGTGWEQFF.

This clonotype was seen ten or more times. This chain joins TRBV11-1 and TRBJ1-1, with 8 bases matching TRBD1. The trim removed 5 bases at V and 0 bases at J, leaving 14 bases unmatched. The CDR3 loop spans 18 amino acids. Germline V CDR1 and CDR2: SGHAT, FQDESV (reference sequence). DNA of the CDR3: TGTGCCAGCAGCCGCCGGACAGGGACGTTTGCCTTGAACACTGAAGCTTTCTTT. Amino acid sequence: CASSRRTGTFALNTEAFF.

A single count supports this clonotype. The rearrangement uses TRBV27 and TRBJ2-5, with 9 bases matching TRBD2. The CDR3 extends over 15 amino acids. Germline CDR1 and CDR2: MNHEY and SMNVEV (reference sequence). The V and J ends lost 2 bases and 4 bases, in that order; junction bases with no gene match: 5. The CDR3 loop reads CASSLAGGPLETQYF. The CDR3 DNA is TGTGCCAGCAGTTTAGCGGGAGGGCCCTTAGAGACCCAGTACTTC.

This clonotype occurred a few times. J is TRBJ2-2 and V is TRBV6-1; 12 bases are shared with TRBD2. This CDR3 spans 19 amino acids. J gave up 8 bases and V 5 bases, and 18 bases lay outside the gene matches. Germline values: CDR1 MNHNS, CDR2 SASEGT. The CDR3 DNA is TGTGCCAGCAGTCCCATAGGACTAGCGGGGAGTTGGGTGACAGGGGAGCTGTTTTTT. Its protein is CASSPIGLAGSWVTGELFF.

This clonotype was picked up many times. The chain uses TRBV7-8 and TRBJ1-4; 7 bases are shared with TRBD1. The CDR3 has 15 residues. Germline lookup yields CDR1 SGHVS and CDR2 FQNEAQ. V trimming: 3 bases; J trimming: 8 bases; junction bases outside the gene matches: 9. The CDR3 here is CASSFSSTGSEKLFF. The CDR3 coding sequence is TGTGCCAGCAGCTTTTCCTCGACAGGGTCAGAAAAACTGTTTTTT. Using reference TRBV7-8 and TRBJ1-4 for the parts outside the CDR3, the full variable domain is GAGVSQSPRYKVAKRGQDVALRCDPISGHVSLFWYQQALGQGPEFLTYFQNEAQLDKSGLPSDRFFAERPEGSVSTLKIQRTQQEDSAVYLCASSFSSTGSEKLFFGSGTQLSVL.

This clonotype was found a few times. V gene TRBV28 combines with J gene TRBJ2-1, with D unresolved. The CDR3 totals 16 residues. Germline V lookup: CDR1 MDHEN, CDR2 SYDVKM. Trimming left V 5 bases short and J 0 bases short, with 14 bases between. The CDR3 region has the DNA TGTGCCAGCAGTCCCTGGGTCTTAAACTCCTACAATGAGCAGTTCTTC. This encodes CASSPWVLNSYNEQFF.

V gene TRBV6-5 combines with J gene TRBJ2-1; TRBD2 matches 7 bases. Germline V lookup: CDR1 MNHEY, CDR2 SVGAGI. The CDR3 is made up of 18 amino acids. V lost 0 bases, J lost 1 base, and 9 bases stayed unmatched. The CDR3: CASSYSVWRERSYNEQFF. CDR3 DNA: TGTGCCAGCAGTTACTCGGTATGGCGGGAGAGATCCTACAATGAGCAGTTCTTC.

This clonotype was seen many times. The V call is TRBV6-2 or TRBV6-3, the J call TRBJ2-7, with 9 bases fitting TRBD1. The CDR3 loop spans 13 amino acids. Germline lookup yields CDR1 MNHEY and CDR2 SVGEGT. The V segment lost 8 bases and the J segment 1 base; nucleotides outside the gene matches: 3. CDR3 loop: CASLQGASYEQYF. The CDR3, as DNA: TGTGCCAGCTTACAGGGGGCATCCTACGAGCAGTACTTC.

In its sample, this clonotype was seen many times. The chain employs TRBV12-3 or TRBV12-4 and TRBJ2-3; weak D call: TRBD2 (5 bases). The ends were cut back, 5 bases at V and 2 bases at J, with 14 bases in the middle. This CDR3 contains 15 residues. The CDR3: CASSPWTENTDTQYF. CDR3 sequence (DNA): TGTGCCAGCAGTCCCTGGACTGAGAACACAGATACGCAGTATTTT.

About this clonotype itself: A junction boundary mismatches the germline segment, possibly from a read error. V usage is TRBV14 and J usage is TRBJ2-5, with 10 bases lining up with TRBD2. Per the germline V gene, CDR1 is SGHDN and CDR2 is FVKESK. This CDR3 has 16 residues. In DNA form, the CDR3 reads TGTGCCAGCAACCAAATCACCGGGACTAGCGTAGAGACCCAGTACTTC. It codes for CASNQITGTSVETQYF. Looking up the rest from reference TRBV14 and TRBJ2-5 gives the full variable domain: EAGVTQFPSHSVIEKGQTVTLRCDPISGHDNLYWYRRVMGKEIKFLLHFVKESKQDESGMPNNRFLAERTGGTYSTLKVQPAELEDSGVYFCASNQITGTSVETQYFGPGTRLLVL.

This clonotype occurred many times. This chain connects TRBV2 to TRBJ2-7; no clear D. CDR3 size: 13 residues. Trimming stripped 3 bases from V and 7 bases from J, with 13 bases between. Germline CDR1 and CDR2: SNHLY and FYNNEI. For the CDR3, the DNA is TGTGCCAGCAGTGAGTTCCAGGTGGGAGAGCAGTACTTC. This encodes CASSEFQVGEQYF.

This chain uses TRBV27 with TRBJ1-6; TRBD1 might be the D (5 bases). From germline, CDR1 is MNHEY and CDR2 SMNVEV (reference sequence). V lost 6 bases, J lost 14 bases, and 14 bases lay in between. The CDR3 spans 12 residues. The CDR3 here is CASRGLFGSLHF. The CDR3, as DNA: TGTGCCAGCAGGGGGCTTTTTGGGTCCCTCCACTTT.

In its sample, this clonotype was seen a few times. CDR3 in amino acids: CASVEPRGGYTF. In nucleotides, the CDR3 is TGTGCCAGCGTAGAACCCCGGGGTGGCTACACCTTC. The rearrangement uses TRBV6-1 and TRBJ1-2; D unclear. CDR1 and CDR2 (germline): MNHNS, SASEGT. This CDR3 is 12 amino acids long. Trimming took off 8 bases at V and 7 bases at J, with 14 bases between the two ends.

Ten or more counts support this clonotype. The chain uses TRBV12-3 or TRBV12-4 and TRBJ1-1; no firm D call. Trimming left V 4 bases short and J 7 bases short, with 13 bases between. The CDR3 has 13 amino acids. CDR3 residues: CASSSDGRSEAFF. The CDR3 DNA is TGTGCCAGCAGTTCTGATGGACGGAGTGAAGCTTTCTTT.

This clonotype was observed many times. DNA for the CDR3: TGCAGTGCTAGAGGTCGGGAGGTTGGGGGCTACACCTTC. Amino acids: CSARGREVGGYTF. The chain is built from TRBV20-1 and TRBJ1-2, with D hard to call. Germline CDR1 DFQATT, CDR2 SNEGSKA (reference sequence). The CDR3 sequence is 13 residues long. Trimming shortened V by 1 base and J by 8 bases, and 14 bases separated the two germline ends.

This clonotype has a count of ten or more. The J gene is TRBJ2-7, the V gene TRBV28; 7 nucleotides match TRBD1. Germline V gene lookup returns CDR1 MDHEN and CDR2 SYDVKM. The V and J ends lost 7 bases and 3 bases, in that order; junction bases with no gene match: 12. This CDR3 region has 15 residues. CDR3 nucleotides: TGTGCCAGCACCAAAGCCCGGGACAGAAGCTACGAGCAGTACTTC. It specifies CASTKARDRSYEQYF. Filled out from reference TRBV28 and TRBJ2-7, the complete variable domain reads DVKVTQSSRYLVKRTGEKVFLECVQDMDHENMFWYRQDPGLGLRLIYFSYDVKMKEKGDIPEGYSVSREKKERFSLILESASTNQTSMYLCASTKARDRSYEQYFGPGTRLTVT.

This clonotype occurred many times. The chain uses TRBV28 and TRBJ2-1; 9 bases agree with TRBD2. With V trimmed by 5 bases and J by 3 bases, 5 bases remained unmatched. The CDR3 extends over 15 amino acids. Germline CDR1 and CDR2: MDHEN and SYDVKM. This CDR3 reads CASSKISGGYNEQFF. CDR3 sequence (DNA): TGTGCCAGCAGTAAGATTAGCGGGGGCTACAATGAGCAGTTCTTC.

The chain joins TRBV28 to TRBJ2-3, with D uncertain. Germline V lookup: CDR1 MDHEN, CDR2 SYDVKM. Trimming took off 2 bases at V and 5 bases at J, with 14 bases between the two ends. The CDR3 extends over 15 amino acids. The CDR3 is CASSLRSGPGDTQYF. The CDR3 DNA follows: TGTGCCAGCAGTTTAAGGTCCGGGCCGGGAGATACGCAGTATTTT.

This clonotype was recorded many times. The rearrangement joins TRBV7-3 to TRBJ2-3; D is perhaps TRBD1 or TRBD2 (5 bases each). Germline V gene lookup returns CDR1 SGHTA and CDR2 FQGTGA. V gave up 2 bases and J gave up 5 bases, with 8 bases separating them. The CDR3 has 13 amino acids. DNA for the CDR3: TGTGCCAGCAGCTTACGAGGGGAAGATACGCAGTATTTT. Protein product: CASSLRGEDTQYF.

This clonotype was counted many times. The chain has TRBV11-2 and TRBJ2-1; 7 positions agree with TRBD2. This CDR3 region has 16 residues. Per the germline V gene, CDR1 is SGHAT and CDR2 is FQNNGV. Losses at the gene ends were 5 bases for V and 7 bases for J; bases not matched to a gene: 14. CDR3 in DNA: TGTGCCAGCAGCCTACCGTTCGGGCTAGCGGATAATGAGCAGTTCTTC. It yields the protein CASSLPFGLADNEQFF.

Many counts were recorded for this clonotype. The chain joins TRBV29-1 to TRBJ1-2; D uncertain. This CDR3 is 12 amino acids long. In germline, CDR1 is SQVTM, CDR2 ANQGSEA. V was pared by 4 bases and J by 5 bases, with 11 bases between. The CDR3, as DNA: TGCAGCGTTGGTACACAGACATATGGCTACACCTTC. Its translation: CSVGTQTYGYTF.

On this clonotype itself: This could be a read error, since a much larger clone is one nucleotide away. The genes are TRBV7-2 and TRBJ1-2; D remains unclear. CDR3 length: 13 amino acids. Germline assignment: CDR1 SGHTA and CDR2 FQGNSA. Trimming took off 3 bases at V and 2 bases at J, with 7 bases between the two ends. The DNA for the CDR3 is TGTGCCAGCAGCTTTTTGGCAAACTATGGCTACACCTTC. As protein: CASSFLANYGYTF. Together with reference TRBV7-2 and TRBJ1-2, the CDR3 gives the full variable domain: GAGVSQSPSNKVTEKGKDVELRCDPISGHTALYWYRQSLGQGLEFLIYFQGNSAPDKSGLPSDRFSAERTGGSVSTLTIQRTQQEDSAVYLCASSFLANYGYTFGSGTRLTVV.

This clonotype appeared many times. This chain links TRBV7-9 with TRBJ2-2, with a possible D match to TRBD2 (5 bases). CDR3 length equals 15 residues. Trimming took off 1 base at V and 1 base at J, with 7 bases between the two ends. The germline V gene has CDR1 SEHNR and CDR2 FQNEAQ (reference sequence). This CDR3 is CASSLDAGNTGELFF. The CDR3 DNA follows: TGTGCCAGCAGCTTAGATGCGGGGAACACCGGGGAGCTGTTTTTT.